This TCR beta chain emerged from a study of T cells after posttransplantation cyclophosphamide. Whole-study findings and limits: Skin or GI-infiltrating T cells shared few TRB sequences with blood. Recipient CMV seropositivity and CMV reactivation strongly tracked TRB clonality.

The CDR3 contains 15 residues. Germline CDR1 reads MGHRA; CDR2 reads YSYEKL. Trimming left V 0 bases short and J 3 bases short, with 12 bases between. Here immunoSEQ multiplex PCR was the method, and the copy in TCRdb shows in-frame clones only, minus some. Listed for the sample are around 24,000 clones, none seen a single time. Treatment was busulfan-fludarabine conditioning, a marrow graft, and cyclophosphamide on days +3 and +4. This clone came up many times. Its matching antigen is unknown. This clonotype originated in a male patient aged 18-30 years who received an allogeneic stem cell transplant from a related donor, was CMV-positive, and had no GVHD. Certain T cells may be donor cells from the graft. The chain recombines TRBV4-1 with TRBJ2-7; no firm D call. Material: PBMCs, obtained after allogeneic stem cell transplant with posttransplant cyclophosphamide. The DNA of the CDR3 is TGCGCCAGCAGCCAAGATGAAGCCCCATACTACGAGCAGTACTTC. The encoded protein is CASSQDEAPYYEQYF.